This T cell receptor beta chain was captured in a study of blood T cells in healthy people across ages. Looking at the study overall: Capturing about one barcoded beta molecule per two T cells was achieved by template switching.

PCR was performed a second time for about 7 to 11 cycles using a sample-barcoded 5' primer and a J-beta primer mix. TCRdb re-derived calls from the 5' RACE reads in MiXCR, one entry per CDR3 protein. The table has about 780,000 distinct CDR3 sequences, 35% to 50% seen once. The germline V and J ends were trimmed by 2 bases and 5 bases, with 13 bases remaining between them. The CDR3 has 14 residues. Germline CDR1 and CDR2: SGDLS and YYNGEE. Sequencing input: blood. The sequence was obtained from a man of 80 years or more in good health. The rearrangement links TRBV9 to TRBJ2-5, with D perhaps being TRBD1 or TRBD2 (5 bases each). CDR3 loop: CASSVGTLRETQYF. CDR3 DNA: TGTGCCAGCAGCGTCGGGACCTTACGGGAGACCCAGTACTTC.